This T cell receptor (beta chain) was documented in a study of shared clonotypes between healthy human individuals. Findings of the study overall: Although depth was large, rarefaction showed that sequencing of the sorted subsets was incomplete.

Naive CD8 cells, CD45RO-negative and positively selected for CCR7, excluded terminally differentiated effector memory CD45RA+ cells. Nashville, Tennessee was home to all donors, each a Caucasian adult. Points on this clone: Its cognate antigen is unknown.

The table came from immunoSEQ multiplex PCR; TCRdb's copy has only in-frame clones and leaves some out. Among about 2.1 million clones listed, under 95% were seen once. This CDR3 has 13 amino acids. Germline V lookup: CDR1 MDHEN, CDR2 SYDVKM. V lost 1 base and J 6 bases, leaving 9 bases between the germline ends. The clonotype originates from a man aged 18 to 29 in good health. Some clones in this sample may be carry-over from other donors' samples. The genes are TRBV28 and TRBJ1-1; maybe TRBD1 (6 bases). Sequenced material: naive CD8+ T cells from PBMCs. The DNA of the CDR3 is TGTGCCAGCAGTTTATTCCACAGGGCTGAAGCTTTCTTT. It codes for CASSLFHRAEAFF. The full variable domain, its missing parts supplied by reference TRBV28 and TRBJ1-1, is DVKVTQSSRYLVKRTGEKVFLECVQDMDHENMFWYRQDPGLGLRLIYFSYDVKMKEKGDIPEGYSVSREKKERFSLILESASTNQTSMYLCASSLFHRAEAFFGQGTRLTVV.